The 23 T cell receptor beta chains listed next were all sequenced from one sample in a study of T-cell memory formation after mild COVID-19. From the 5' RACE reads, TCRdb called clonotypes with MiXCR, one entry per CDR3 protein. The sample holds under 300,000 distinct CDR3 sequences, roughly 17% seen once. The source material was PBMCs or a T cell subset sorted from them (not recorded which). These receptors were obtained from a man younger than 35 who had mild COVID-19 (a few samples of this study predate the infection). Cell type and time point are not known.

V and J are TRBV6-2 or TRBV6-3 and TRBJ2-3, with D unclear. The CDR3 is 14 amino acids. CDR1 is MNHEY, CDR2 SVGEGT, per germline. Between the trimmed V and J ends, which lost 3 bases and 1 base, there was a span of 8 bases. Here the CDR3 DNA reads TGTGCCAGCAGTTATCTTCCGGGCACAGATACGCAGTATTTT. Protein sequence: CASSYLPGTDTQYF.

This chain joins TRBV4-2 and TRBJ1-4, with unresolved D. The CDR3 is 16 amino acids. The germline gives CDR1 LGHNA, CDR2 YNFKEQ. V was shortened by 0 bases and J by 7 bases, with 15 bases between the two germline ends. The CDR3 DNA reads as TGTGCCAGCAGCCAAGATCGGCAGGACTTGGGTGAAAAACTGTTTTTT. It yields the protein CASSQDRQDLGEKLFF.

Only a few counts were recorded for this clonotype. This chain links TRBV5-1 with TRBJ1-2; the D is unclear. The CDR3 is 14 residues long. V was shortened by 4 bases and J by 11 bases, with 21 bases between the two germline ends. Germline CDR1 is SGHRS and CDR2 is YFSETQ. This chain's CDR3 is CASSPDLTSGLYTF. In DNA, the CDR3 is TGCGCCAGCAGCCCTGACCTTACTTCGGGCCTTTACACCTTC.

This clonotype was counted only a few times. The chain couples TRBV7-2 to TRBJ1-6; D is ambiguous. Germline V gene sequence: CDR1 SGHTA, CDR2 FQGNSA. This CDR3 is built from 12 residues. Trimming removed 11 bases from V and 5 bases from J, with 10 bases in between. This chain's CDR3 is CAGGLNNSPLHF. The CDR3 region has the DNA TGTGCCGGCGGACTAAATAATTCACCCCTCCACTTT.

The chain has TRBV5-1 and TRBJ1-1; perhaps TRBD1 as D (5 bases). In germline, CDR1 is SGHRS, CDR2 YFSETQ. V was shortened by 0 bases and J by 4 bases, with 13 bases between the two germline ends. This CDR3 has 15 residues. Here the CDR3 reads CASSLARDWGTEAFF. Written as DNA, the CDR3 is TGCGCCAGCAGCTTGGCCAGGGATTGGGGCACTGAAGCTTTCTTT.

V gene TRBV6-5 combines with J gene TRBJ2-3; 9 bases fit TRBD2. The CDR3 sequence is 16 residues long. Germline V gene data show CDR1 as MNHEY and CDR2 as SVGAGI. Trimming removed 8 bases from V and 4 bases from J; junction bases left unmatched: 13. CDR3 coding DNA: TGTGCCAGCCAATCACGGGGCGGGGGGGCTGCAGATACGCAGTATTTT. Its translation: CASQSRGGGAADTQYF.

The V gene is TRBV7-3, the J gene TRBJ2-3; TRBD1 or TRBD2 may be the D gene (8 bases each). The germline V gene has CDR1 SGHTA and CDR2 FQGTGA. The V end was cut by 5 bases, the J end by 3 bases, with 18 bases between. This CDR3 has 16 residues. CDR3 coding DNA: TGTGCCAGCAGCCCCAGGGGGCGGGGGGTTACAGATACGCAGTATTTT. Encoded protein: CASSPRGRGVTDTQYF.

The chain recombines TRBV10-3 with TRBJ2-3; 9 bases map to TRBD1. Germline values: CDR1 ENHRY, CDR2 SYGVKD. The CDR3 spans 14 residues. Trimming removed 5 bases from V and 1 base from J; junction bases left unmatched: 1. The CDR3 here is CAISRDRGTDTQYF. The CDR3 DNA reads as TGTGCCATCAGTCGGGACAGGGGCACAGATACGCAGTATTTT.

This chain uses TRBV6-5 with TRBJ2-3; TRBD2 matches 9 bases. Per the germline V gene, CDR1 is MNHEY and CDR2 is SVGAGI. V lost 5 bases and J lost 7; bases outside the gene matches: 10. This CDR3 comprises 15 residues. The CDR3 region has the DNA TGTGCCAGCAGTCCCCCCGGGACTAGCATAAATACGCAGTATTTT. Residues: CASSPPGTSINTQYF.

This clonotype was seen a few times. This chain joins TRBV6-5 and TRBJ1-1; 7 bases fit TRBD1. CDR3 length: 14 residues. Germline trimming cut 5 bases from V and 1 base from J; bases unmatched to any gene: 4. CDR1 and CDR2 from the germline V gene are MNHEY and SVGAGI. The CDR3 coding sequence is TGTGCCAGCAGTCGGGGACAGCAGAACACTGAAGCTTTCTTT. It is translated as CASSRGQQNTEAFF.

The gene calls are TRBV4-1 and TRBJ2-7; 7 positions match TRBD2. Unmatched junction bases numbered 6, after V lost 1 base and J lost 0 bases. This CDR3 is 16 amino acids long. CDR1 and CDR2 (germline): MGHRA, YSYEKL. CDR3 nucleotides: TGCGCCAGCAGCCAAGGATTGCGGGGGAGCTCCTACGAGCAGTACTTC. It translates to CASSQGLRGSSYEQYF.

A few counts support this clonotype. The chain uses TRBV3-1 and TRBJ1-6; no firm D call. The germline V and J ends were trimmed by 0 bases and 10 bases, with 7 bases remaining between them. CDR3 length: 13 amino acids. The germline CDR1 and CDR2 sequences are LGHDT and YNNKEL (reference sequence). The CDR3 region has the DNA TGTGCCAGCAGCCAAGATTGGTCGTCACCCCTCCACTTT. Translated, it gives CASSQDWSSPLHF.

This clonotype came up a few times. A much more abundant neighbour one base away suggests this may be a read error. The rearrangement uses TRBV5-4 and TRBJ2-7; possibly TRBD1 for D (6 bases). This CDR3 contains 12 residues. Germline V gives CDR1 SGHNT, CDR2 YYREEE (reference sequence). Trimming took 3 bases from V and 5 from J, leaving 9 bases between them. This CDR3 reads CASSSDSHEQYF. DNA for the CDR3: TGTGCCAGCAGCTCGGACAGCCACGAGCAGTACTTC.

This clonotype was seen ten or more times. The genes are TRBV5-1 and TRBJ2-5; 8 positions agree with TRBD1. Per the germline V gene, CDR1 is SGHRS and CDR2 is YFSETQ. The CDR3 has 13 amino acids. V gave up 7 bases and J gave up 2 bases; unmatched junction bases: 4. The CDR3 DNA sequence: TGCGCCAGCGCCCGACAGGGGCAAGAGACCCAGTACTTC. This encodes CASARQGQETQYF.

This clonotype was seen just once. The V gene is TRBV5-4, the J gene TRBJ2-5, with D perhaps given as TRBD1 or TRBD2 (6 bases each). V was pared by 3 bases and J by 4 bases, with 19 bases between. The CDR3 totals 16 residues. CDR1 is SGHNT and CDR2 is YYREEE in the germline V gene (reference sequence). The CDR3, as DNA: TGTGCCAGCAGCTCGCCCGTTGAGGGGGGTGGAGAGACCCAGTACTTC. Translation gives CASSSPVEGGGETQYF. Based on the CDR3 plus reference TRBV5-4 and TRBJ2-5, the full variable domain is ETGVTQSPTHLIKTRGQQVTLRCSSQSGHNTVSWYQQALGQGPQFIFQYYREEENGRGNFPPRFSGLQFPNYSSELNVNALELDDSALYLCASSSPVEGGGETQYFGPGTRLLVL.

The sample holds a few counts of this clonotype. The rearrangement joins TRBV30 to TRBJ2-1, with no clear D. Germline V CDR1 and CDR2: GTSNPN, SVGIG (reference sequence). V lost 4 bases and J 0 bases, leaving 1 base between the germline ends. This CDR3 spans 11 amino acids. CDR3 loop: CAWNSYNEQFF. The CDR3 bases are TGTGCCTGGAACTCCTACAATGAGCAGTTCTTC.

Regarding this clonotype: One base away lies a much larger clone, so this may be a sequencing read error. The chain couples TRBV5-6 to TRBJ2-3; 8 nucleotides agree with TRBD1. Unmatched junction bases numbered 1, after V lost 3 bases and J lost 4 bases. The germline V gene has CDR1 SGHDT and CDR2 YYEEEE. This CDR3 spans 13 amino acids. The CDR3 coding sequence is TGTGCCAGCAGCTGGGGACAGGCAGATACGCAGTATTTT. It is translated as CASSWGQADTQYF. Looking up the rest from reference TRBV5-6 and TRBJ2-3 gives the full variable domain: DAGVTQSPTHLIKTRGQQVTLRCSPKSGHDTVSWYQQALGQGPQFIFQYYEEEERQRGNFPDRFSGHQFPNYSSELNVNALLLGDSALYLCASSWGQADTQYFGPGTRLTVL.

The chain couples TRBV20-1 to TRBJ2-2; 9 nucleotides align to TRBD1. CDR1 DFQATT and CDR2 SNEGSKA come from the germline V gene (reference sequence). V was clipped by 6 bases and J by 7 bases; unmatched bases: 9. The length of the CDR3 is 14 residues. For the CDR3, the DNA is TGCAGTGCGATACAGAACAGGGGGCTCGGGGAGCTGTTTTTT. Translation: CSAIQNRGLGELFF.

The J gene is TRBJ1-1, the V gene TRBV12-3 or TRBV12-4; 8 bases match TRBD1. The trim removed 6 bases at V and 6 bases at J, leaving 6 bases unmatched. The CDR3 consists of 13 residues. CDR3 bases: TGTGCCAGCAGACCGACAGGGGTCGCTGAAGCTTTCTTT. As protein: CASRPTGVAEAFF.

The chain employs TRBV6-5 and TRBJ1-2, with D uncertain. The germline V gene has CDR1 MNHEY and CDR2 SVGAGI. Deletions cut 2 bases from V and 8 bases from J, with 15 bases between. This CDR3 region has 14 residues. The CDR3 bases are TGTGCCAGCAGTTACGACGGAGTACGTGGAGGCTACACCTTC. Translation: CASSYDGVRGGYTF.

The genes are TRBV20-1 and TRBJ1-2; 8 bases map to TRBD1. The CDR3 is 15 amino acids. Germline loops: CDR1 DFQATT, CDR2 SNEGSKA (reference sequence). V was pared by 0 bases and J by 6 bases, with 9 bases of the junction left unmatched. CDR3 loop: CSARDPGTGQDGYTF. In DNA, the CDR3 is TGCAGTGCTAGAGATCCCGGGACAGGTCAAGATGGCTACACCTTC.

There are a few counts of this clonotype. The chain employs TRBV7-9 and TRBJ2-7; TRBD2 agrees at 8 bases. The J segment lost 2 bases and the V segment lost 6 bases, leaving 18 bases of the junction unmatched. CDR3 length equals 18 residues. Germline CDR1 is SEHNR and CDR2 is FQNEAQ (reference sequence). CDR3 bases: TGTGCCAGCAGTCCGCTTAGCCGGGGGGGCCCCGTCGCCTACGAGCAGTACTTC. Protein: CASSPLSRGGPVAYEQYF.

The chain joins TRBV7-9 to TRBJ1-1; D is unresolved. V lost 4 bases and J lost 0, with 9 bases in between. The CDR3 is made up of 14 amino acids. Germline CDR1 SEHNR, CDR2 FQNEAQ (reference sequence). CDR3 protein: CASSSPPLNTEAFF. Written as DNA, the CDR3 is TGTGCCAGCAGCTCCCCCCCTTTGAACACTGAAGCTTTCTTT. Full variable domain (missing parts from reference TRBV7-9 and TRBJ1-1): DTGVSQNPRHKITKRGQNVTFRCDPISEHNRLYWYRQTLGQGPEFLTYFQNEAQLEKSRLLSDRFSAERPKGSFSTLEIQRTEQGDSAMYLCASSSPPLNTEAFFGQGTRLTVV.